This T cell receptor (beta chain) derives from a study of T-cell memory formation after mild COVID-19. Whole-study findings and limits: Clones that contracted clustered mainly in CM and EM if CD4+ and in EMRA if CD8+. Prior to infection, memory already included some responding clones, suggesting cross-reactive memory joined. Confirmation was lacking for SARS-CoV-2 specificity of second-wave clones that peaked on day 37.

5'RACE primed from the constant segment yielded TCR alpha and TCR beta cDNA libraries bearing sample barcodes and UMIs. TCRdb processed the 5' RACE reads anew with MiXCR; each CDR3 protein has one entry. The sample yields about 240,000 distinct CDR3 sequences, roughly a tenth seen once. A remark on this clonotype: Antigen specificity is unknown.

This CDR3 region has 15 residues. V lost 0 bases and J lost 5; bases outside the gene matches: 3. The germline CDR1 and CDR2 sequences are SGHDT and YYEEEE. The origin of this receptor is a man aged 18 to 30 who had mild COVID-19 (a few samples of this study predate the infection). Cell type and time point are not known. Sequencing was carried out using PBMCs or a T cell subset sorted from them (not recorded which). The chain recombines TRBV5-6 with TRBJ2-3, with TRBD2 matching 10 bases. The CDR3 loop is CASSLVERGGDTQYF. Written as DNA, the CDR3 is TGTGCCAGCAGCTTGGTCGAGCGGGGGGGAGATACGCAGTATTTT.